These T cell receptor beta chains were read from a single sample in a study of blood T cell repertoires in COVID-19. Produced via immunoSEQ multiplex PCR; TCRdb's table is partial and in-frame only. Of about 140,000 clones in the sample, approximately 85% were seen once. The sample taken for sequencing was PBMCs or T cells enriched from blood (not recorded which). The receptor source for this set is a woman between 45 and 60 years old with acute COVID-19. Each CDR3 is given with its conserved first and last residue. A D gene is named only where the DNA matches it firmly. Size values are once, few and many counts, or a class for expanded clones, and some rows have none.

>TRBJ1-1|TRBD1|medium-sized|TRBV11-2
CASSSTGQGDTEAFF
TGTGCCAGCAGCAGCACGGGACAGGGGGACACTGAAGCTTTCTTT
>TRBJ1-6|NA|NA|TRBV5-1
CASRSEGQAIFSPLHF
TGCGCCAGCAGGTCGGAGGGGCAGGCGATATTTTCACCCCTCCACTTT
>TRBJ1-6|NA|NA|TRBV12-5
CASALNRDSPLHF
TGTGCTAGTGCCTTAAACAGGGACTCACCCCTCCACTTT
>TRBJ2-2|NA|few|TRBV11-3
CASSGGPDRATTGELFF
TGTGCCAGCAGCGGGGGGCCAGACAGGGCGACAACCGGGGAGCTGTTTTTT
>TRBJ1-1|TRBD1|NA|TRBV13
CAGKEQGKGRTEAFF
TGTGCCGGAAAAGAACAGGGGAAGGGAAGAACTGAAGCTTTCTTT
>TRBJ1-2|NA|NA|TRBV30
CAWSVEGVYGYTF
TGTGCCTGGAGTGTAGAGGGGGTCTATGGCTACACCTTC
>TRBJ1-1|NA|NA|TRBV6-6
CASSGRLNTEAFF
TGTGCCAGCAGTGGGCGCCTGAACACTGAAGCTTTCTTT
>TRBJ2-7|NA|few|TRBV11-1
CASSFDRAYSYEQYF
TGTGCCAGCAGCTTCGACAGAGCCTACTCCTACGAGCAGTACTTC
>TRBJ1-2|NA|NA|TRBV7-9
CASSKNAVSNYGYTF
TGTGCCAGCAGCAAGAACGCAGTCTCAAACTATGGCTACACCTTC
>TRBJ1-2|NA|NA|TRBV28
CALTDSPYGYTF
TGTGCTTTGACGGACAGCCCCTATGGCTACACCTTC
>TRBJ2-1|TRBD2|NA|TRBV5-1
CASSLGDYYNEQFF
TGCGCCAGCAGCTTGGGGGACTACTACAATGAGCAGTTCTTC
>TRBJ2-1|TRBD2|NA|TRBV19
CASSIVSGNSYNEQFF
TGTGCCAGTAGTATAGTTAGCGGGAACTCCTACAATGAGCAGTTCTTC
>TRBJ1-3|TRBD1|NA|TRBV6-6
CASSYLQGRGNTIYF
TGTGCCAGCAGTTACCTACAGGGGAGGGGAAACACCATATATTTT
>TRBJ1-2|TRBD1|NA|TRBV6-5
CASRGQGADYGYTF
TGTGCCAGCAGGGGACAGGGGGCCGACTATGGCTACACCTTC
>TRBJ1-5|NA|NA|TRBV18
CASSPTGNQPQHF
TGTGCCAGCTCACCTACGGGAAATCAGCCCCAGCATTTT
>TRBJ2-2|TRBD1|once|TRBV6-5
CATRSGTDHTGELFF
TGTGCCACTCGATCCGGGACAGACCACACCGGGGAGCTGTTTTTT
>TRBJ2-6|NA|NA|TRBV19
CASRSAGANVLTF
TGTGCCAGTAGGAGTGCTGGGGCCAACGTCCTGACTTTC
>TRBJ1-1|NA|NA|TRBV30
CAWSVPGVSRGYTEAFF
TGTGCCTGGAGTGTACCTGGGGTATCCCGAGGGTACACTGAAGCTTTCTTT
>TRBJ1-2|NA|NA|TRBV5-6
CASSSRVQRYGYTF
TGTGCCAGCAGCTCCCGGGTCCAGCGCTATGGCTACACCTTC
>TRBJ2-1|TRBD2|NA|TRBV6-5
CASSQRTSGNDEQFF
TGTGCCAGCAGTCAACGAACTAGCGGGAACGATGAGCAGTTCTTC
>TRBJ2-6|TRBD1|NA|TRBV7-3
CASSSGQRESVLTF
TGTGCCAGCAGCTCGGGACAGCGAGAATCCGTCCTGACTTTC
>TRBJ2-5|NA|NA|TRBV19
CASTNQAPGGTQYF
TGTGCCAGTACCAATCAGGCCCCCGGGGGGACCCAGTACTTC
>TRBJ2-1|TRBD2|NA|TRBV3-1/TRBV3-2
CASSQETSGSSYNEQFF
TGTGCCAGCAGCCAAGAGACTAGCGGGAGCTCCTACAATGAGCAGTTCTTC
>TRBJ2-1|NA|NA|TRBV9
CASSVELDPRNEQFF
TGTGCCAGCAGCGTTGAACTAGATCCGCGGAATGAGCAGTTCTTC
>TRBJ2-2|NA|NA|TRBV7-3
CASSPALPTGELFF
TGTGCCAGCAGCCCCGCTCTACCCACCGGGGAGCTGTTTTTT
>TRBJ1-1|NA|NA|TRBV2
CASSESIGRGTEAFF
TGTGCCAGCAGTGAAAGTATAGGAAGAGGCACTGAAGCTTTCTTT
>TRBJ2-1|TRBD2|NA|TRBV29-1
CSVEKTSGDEQFF
TGCAGCGTTGAAAAGACTAGCGGGGATGAGCAGTTCTTC